Presented here are 18 T cell receptor beta chains from one specimen sequenced in a study of shared clonotypes between healthy human individuals. Libraries were prepared by immunoSEQ multiplex PCR; TCRdb keeps only in-frame clonotypes and omits some of them. In the table there are hundreds of thousands of clones, over 65% of which are singletons. Sequenced input: memory CD4+ T cells sorted from blood. The subset: CD45RA-negative fraction. These receptors all stem from a woman in her thirties in good health.

A few counts support this clone. This chain connects TRBV5-4 to TRBJ2-5; 7 bases are shared with TRBD2. The CDR3 length is 15 residues. Trimming removed 0 bases from V and 2 bases from J; junction bases left unmatched: 4. CDR1 SGHNT and CDR2 YYREEE come from the germline V gene (reference sequence). DNA for the CDR3: TGTGCCAGCAGCTTGGGGGGGACTACTCAAGAGACCCAGTACTTC. It is translated as CASSLGGTTQETQYF.

The chain links TRBV6-5 to TRBJ1-2; tentatively, D is TRBD1 (6 bases). The V gene lost 4 bases and the J gene lost 8 bases, with 20 bases spanning the gap. Germline V gives CDR1 MNHEY, CDR2 SVGAGI. This CDR3 comprises 15 residues. Here the CDR3 reads CASSWGGGAFSGYTF. The CDR3 nucleotides are TGTGCCAGCAGTTGGGGAGGGGGAGCTTTTAGCGGCTACACCTTC.

This clone turned up a few times. This sequence joins TRBV4-2 and TRBJ2-1; 7 bases are shared with TRBD1. The germline gives CDR1 LGHNA, CDR2 YNFKEQ. The CDR3 has 15 amino acids. V gave up 3 bases and J gave up 3 bases; unmatched junction bases: 5. CDR3 nucleotide sequence: TGTGCCAGCAGCCAGGGGCAGGGGGACTACAATGAGCAGTTCTTC. Translated: CASSQGQGDYNEQFF.

The genes are TRBV9 and TRBJ2-5; D is undetermined. The CDR3 extends over 12 amino acids. V lost 3 bases, J lost 3 bases, and 6 bases lay in between. Germline V gene sequence: CDR1 SGDLS, CDR2 YYNGEE. CDR3: CASSGLEETQYF. CDR3 in DNA: TGTGCCAGCAGCGGCCTAGAAGAGACCCAGTACTTC. The whole variable domain, remainder taken from reference TRBV9 and TRBJ2-5, is DSGVTQTPKHLITATGQRVTLRCSPRSGDLSVYWYQQSLDQGLQFLIQYYNGEERAKGNILERFSAQQFPDLHSELNLSSLELGDSALYFCASSGLEETQYFGPGTRLLVL.

This clone was picked up one time. Being one base from a much bigger clone, this may be a read error. The V gene is TRBV10-3, the J gene TRBJ2-1; 7 nucleotides align to TRBD1. The germline V gene has CDR1 ENHRY and CDR2 SYGVKD. J gave up 4 bases and V 6 bases, and 3 bases lay outside the gene matches. This CDR3 is 13 amino acids long. The CDR3 is CAISPGQYNEQFF. The CDR3 nucleotides read TGTGCCATCAGCCCGGGACAGTACAATGAGCAGTTCTTC.

The rearrangement uses TRBV19 and TRBJ1-2, with 9 bases identical to TRBD1. V trimming: 7 bases; J trimming: 3 bases; junction bases outside the gene matches: 6. Germline values: CDR1 LNHDA, CDR2 SQIVND (reference sequence). The CDR3 runs to 14 residues. Written as DNA, the CDR3 is TGTGCCAGTACTGGGACAGGGTCGGACTATGGCTACACCTTC. Translating gives CASTGTGSDYGYTF.

This clone has more than one count but fewer than ten. This chain joins TRBV5-1 and TRBJ2-1; D is possibly TRBD2 (6 bases). The CDR3 is made up of 15 amino acids. Germline CDR1 is SGHRS and CDR2 is YFSETQ. V was pared by 9 bases and J by 0 bases, with 16 bases between. This CDR3 reads CATSRDSHSYNEQFF. As DNA, the CDR3 is TGCGCCACCTCAAGGGACTCCCACTCCTACAATGAGCAGTTCTTC. Combining the CDR3 with reference TRBV5-1 and TRBJ2-1 gives the whole variable domain KAGVTQTPRYLIKTRGQQVTLSCSPISGHRSVSWYQQTPGQGLQFLFEYFSETQRNKGNFPGRFSGRQFSNSRSEMNVSTLELGDSALYLCATSRDSHSYNEQFFGPGTRLTVL.

This clone was picked up a small number of times. CDR3 coding DNA: TGTGCCAGCAGCCCTCACGATACCAATGAAAAACTGTTTTTT. This codes for CASSPHDTNEKLFF. This chain links TRBV7-9 with TRBJ1-4; no definite D call. V dropped 5 bases and J dropped 5 bases, with 12 bases sitting between them. The CDR3 loop spans 14 amino acids. Germline V gene lookup returns CDR1 SEHNR and CDR2 FQNEAQ (reference sequence).

This clone was recorded a few times. The J gene is TRBJ1-2, the V gene TRBV19; TRBD1 is a possible D gene (5 bases). Germline assignment: CDR1 LNHDA and CDR2 SQIVND (reference sequence). This CDR3 is built from 14 residues. V was trimmed by 6 bases and J by 2 bases, leaving 13 bases between them. CDR3 residues: CASSLSGRNYGYTF. The CDR3 DNA reads TGTGCCAGTAGCCTATCAGGGAGGAACTATGGCTACACCTTC.

The chain has TRBV18 and TRBJ2-3, with 7 positions matching TRBD1. The CDR3 sequence is 15 residues long. J lost 0 bases, V lost 1 base, and 1 base had no gene match. CDR1 is KGHSH, CDR2 LQKENI, per germline. The CDR3 DNA reads TGTGCCAGCTCACCACGGACAGGTAGCACAGATACGCAGTATTTT. Translated: CASSPRTGSTDTQYF.

This chain connects TRBV19 to TRBJ2-7; 11 nucleotides agree with TRBD1. The CDR3 covers 14 residues. CDR1 is LNHDA, CDR2 SQIVND, per germline (reference sequence). J gave up 2 bases and V 4 bases, and 1 base lay outside the gene matches. The CDR3 DNA reads TGTGCCAGTAGTACGGGACAGGGGGCCTACGAGCAGTACTTC. It is translated as CASSTGQGAYEQYF.

DNA of the CDR3: TGTGCCAGCCGGGGGGACAGCAACACTGAAGCTTTCTTT. It encodes CASRGDSNTEAFF. The chain employs TRBV7-9 and TRBJ1-1; 7 bases agree with TRBD1. Germline V gene lookup returns CDR1 SEHNR and CDR2 FQNEAQ (reference sequence). CDR3 length: 13 residues. The V and J ends lost 8 bases and 2 bases, in that order; junction bases with no gene match: 5.

This clone was seen a single time. The chain combines TRBV4-1 with TRBJ2-7, with TRBD2 identical over 9 bases. The CDR3 spans 17 residues. V lost 1 base and J lost 4; bases outside the gene matches: 11. Germline V gene data show CDR1 as MGHRA and CDR2 as YSYEKL. The CDR3 coding sequence is TGCGCCAGCAGCCAAGGACAAGGAAAGCGGGAGGTTTACGAGCAGTACTTC. Protein: CASSQGQGKREVYEQYF.

This clone was detected only a few times. The chain employs TRBV6-1 and TRBJ2-3, with 8 bases that match TRBD2. Germline V gives CDR1 MNHNS, CDR2 SASEGT. The CDR3 runs 14 residues. Trimming took 8 bases from V and 4 from J; bases not matched to a gene: 8. In nucleotides, the CDR3 is TGTGCCAGCCGCGTACAACTAGCGGCAGATACGCAGTATTTT. Encoded protein: CASRVQLAADTQYF.

J is TRBJ2-1 and V is TRBV5-1; 10 bases fit TRBD1. V shed 4 bases and J 0 bases; nucleotides not matched to a gene: 13. CDR3 length: 19 amino acids. Germline V gives CDR1 SGHRS, CDR2 YFSETQ. CDR3 sequence: CASSLGGTGAESSYNEQFF. CDR3 in DNA: TGCGCCAGCAGCCTGGGAGGGACAGGGGCTGAAAGCTCCTACAATGAGCAGTTCTTC.

V usage is TRBV7-7 and J usage is TRBJ2-5; 9 bases agree with TRBD1. The CDR3 is 14 residues long. V lost 3 bases and J lost 4; bases outside the gene matches: 3. The germline V gene has CDR1 SSHAT and CDR2 FNYEAQ (reference sequence). CDR3: CASSFTGGGETQYF. In DNA, the CDR3 is TGTGCCAGCAGCTTTACAGGGGGCGGAGAGACCCAGTACTTC.

The rearrangement uses TRBV28 and TRBJ1-2, with TRBD1 as a possible D gene (6 bases). The CDR3 contains 15 residues. Germline V gene data show CDR1 as MDHEN and CDR2 as SYDVKM. The V and J ends lost 4 bases and 0 bases respectively, with 12 bases between them. CDR3 amino acids: CASSSPGTPNYGYTF. CDR3 bases: TGTGCCAGCAGTTCCCCTGGGACACCTAACTATGGCTACACCTTC.

This clone was observed a few times. This chain uses TRBV7-6 with TRBJ1-3; 7 nucleotides line up with TRBD1. The CDR3 consists of 16 residues. Germline CDR1 is SGHVS and CDR2 is FNYEAQ. The V and J ends lost 5 bases and 1 base, in that order; junction bases with no gene match: 8. For the CDR3, the DNA is TGTGCCAGCAGCGAGGGAGCAGGGGGTTCTGGAAACACCATATATTTT. It is translated as CASSEGAGGSGNTIYF.